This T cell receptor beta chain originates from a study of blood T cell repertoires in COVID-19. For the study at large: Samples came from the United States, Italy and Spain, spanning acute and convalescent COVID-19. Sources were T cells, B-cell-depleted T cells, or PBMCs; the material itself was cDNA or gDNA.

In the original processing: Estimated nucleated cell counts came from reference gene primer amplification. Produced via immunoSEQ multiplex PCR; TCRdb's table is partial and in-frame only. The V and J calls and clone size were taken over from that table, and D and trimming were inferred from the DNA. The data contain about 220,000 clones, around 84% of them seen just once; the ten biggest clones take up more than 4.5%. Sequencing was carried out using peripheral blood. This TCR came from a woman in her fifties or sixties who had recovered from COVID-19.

This chain's CDR3 is CASSQSPLSLAGTDTQYF. The CDR3 nucleotides are TGTGCCAGCAGCCAATCCCCGCTGTCACTAGCAGGCACAGATACGCAGTATTTT. The chain combines TRBV3-1 (or the pseudogene TRBV3-2) with TRBJ2-3; a weak D match, TRBD2 (6 bases). The V and J ends lost 2 bases and 1 base respectively, with 19 bases between them. CDR3 length: 18 residues. The germline V gene has CDR1 LGHDT and CDR2 YNNKEL (reference sequence).